A single sample is the source of the 27 T cell receptor beta chains below, sequenced in a study of blood T cell repertoires in COVID-19. Measured with immunoSEQ multiplex PCR; TCRdb has only the in-frame clones, and not every one. Of 150,000 to 250,000 clones in the sample, around 82% were seen once. Sequences were obtained from PBMCs or T cells enriched from blood (not recorded which). The receptors were sampled from a man in his forties or fifties who had recovered from COVID-19.

This rearrangement joins TRBV2 to TRBJ2-2; 10 bases agree with TRBD2. Germline-derived CDR1 and CDR2 are SNHLY and FYNNEI. The CDR3 is made up of 15 amino acids. With V trimmed by 6 bases and J by 2 bases, 3 bases remained unmatched. CDR3 region: CASRRTSGNTGELFF. For the CDR3, the DNA is TGTGCCAGCAGACGGACTAGCGGTAACACCGGGGAGCTGTTTTTT.

V usage is TRBV2 and J usage is TRBJ1-1; D remains unclear. Trimming cost V 9 bases and J 3 bases, with 11 bases left between them. CDR3 size: 12 residues. Germline V gene data show CDR1 as SNHLY and CDR2 as FYNNEI. The chain's CDR3 is CARQPADTEAFF. As DNA, the CDR3 is TGTGCCAGACAACCAGCGGACACTGAAGCTTTCTTT. The full variable domain, its missing parts supplied by reference TRBV2 and TRBJ1-1, is EPEVTQTPSHQVTQMGQEVILRCVPISNHLYFYWYRQILGQKVEFLVSFYNNEISEKSEIFDDQFSVERPDGSNFTLKIRSTKLEDSAMYFCARQPADTEAFFGQGTRLTVV.

J is TRBJ2-4 and V is TRBV28; D is perhaps TRBD2 (6 bases). The CDR3 runs 13 residues. Trimming stripped 1 base from V and 8 bases from J, with 9 bases between. CDR1 and CDR2 from the germline V gene are MDHEN and SYDVKM. The CDR3 nucleotides are TGTGCCAGCAGTTTATCGGGGGTTGACATTCAGTACTTC. This gives the protein CASSLSGVDIQYF.

On this clone: This is likely a read error, given that the CDR3 carries no conserved phenylalanine or tryptophan at its end. The DNA is left out, because the CDR3 cannot be placed on it with certainty; the CDR3 is given as TCRdb lists it. The gene calls are TRBV28 and TRBJ1-2. The CDR3 has 11 residues if both end residues are counted. CDR1 and CDR2 (germline): MDHEN, SYDVKM. CDR3 protein: CASSLRGGTHV.

DNA for the CDR3: TGTGCCAGCAGCTGGGAACGGACAGGGGGATACAATGAGCAGTTCTTC. This codes for CASSWERTGGYNEQFF. The chain is built from TRBV7-8 and TRBJ2-1; 10 nucleotides line up with TRBD1. J lost 4 bases, V lost 4 bases, and 7 bases had no gene match. From germline, CDR1 is SGHVS and CDR2 FQNEAQ. The CDR3 contains 16 residues.

V usage is TRBV10-3 and J usage is TRBJ1-2, with D perhaps matching TRBD1 (6 bases). With 2 bases removed from V and 2 bases from J, the gap between germline ends came to 9 bases. Per the germline V gene, CDR1 is ENHRY and CDR2 is SYGVKD. CDR3 length: 14 residues. The CDR3 is CAISENRDNYGYTF. The DNA of the CDR3 is TGTGCCATCAGTGAGAACAGGGACAACTATGGCTACACCTTC.

This sequence joins TRBV7-6 and TRBJ1-5; no firm D call. CDR3 length: 16 amino acids. Between the trimmed V and J ends, which lost 5 bases and 0 bases, there was a span of 14 bases. Germline V gene data show CDR1 as SGHVS and CDR2 as FNYEAQ. The CDR3 reads CASSPAEGYSNQPQHF. CDR3 coding DNA: TGTGCCAGCAGCCCCGCGGAGGGCTATAGCAATCAGCCCCAGCATTTT.

The CDR3 DNA is TGCGCCAGCAGCCAGGCCGTAAGGAGCGCTGAAGCTTTCTTT. Amino acid sequence: CASSQAVRSAEAFF. This chain connects TRBV4-3 to TRBJ1-1; D ambiguous. V dropped 3 bases and J dropped 6 bases, with 14 bases sitting between them. Germline V gene lookup returns CDR1 LGHNA and CDR2 YSLEER. The CDR3 contains 14 residues.

The genes are TRBV27 and TRBJ2-3; no definite D call. V was cut by 6 bases and J by 2 bases, with 12 bases left in between. This CDR3 is built from 14 residues. Germline V gives CDR1 MNHEY, CDR2 SMNVEV (reference sequence). CDR3 residues: CASSLQLFTDTQYF. CDR3 DNA sequence: TGTGCCAGCAGCCTACAGTTATTCACAGATACGCAGTATTTT.

V and J are TRBV28 and TRBJ1-4; D may be TRBD1 (5 bases). This CDR3 comprises 13 residues. Trimming cost V 6 bases and J 8 bases, with 13 bases left between them. Looked up from germline, CDR1 is MDHEN and CDR2 is SYDVKM. CDR3 bases: TGTGCCAGCAGCCAGGGCACTGCGGAAAAACTGTTTTTT. Amino acids: CASSQGTAEKLFF.

The chain uses TRBV3-1 (or the pseudogene TRBV3-2) and TRBJ1-2; D is possibly TRBD1 (6 bases). V dropped 1 base and J dropped 8 bases, with 17 bases sitting between them. The CDR3 extends over 15 amino acids. The germline CDR1 and CDR2 sequences are LGHDT and YNNKEL (reference sequence). The CDR3 DNA reads as TGTGCCAGCAGCCAAGGACAGGTGATCCCCGGGGGCTACACCTTC. Translation: CASSQGQVIPGGYTF.

The chain combines TRBV7-2 with TRBJ1-4; perhaps TRBD1 as D (5 bases). The CDR3 loop spans 14 amino acids. Germline CDR1 and CDR2: SGHTA and FQGNSA. V dropped 2 bases and J dropped 4 bases, with 8 bases sitting between them. CDR3 nucleotides: TGTGCCAGCAGCTTAAGGGGTTATAATGAAAAACTGTTTTTT. Translating gives CASSLRGYNEKLFF.

The chain combines TRBV7-2 with TRBJ1-2; D gene ambiguous. CDR1 is SGHTA, CDR2 FQGNSA, per germline. The CDR3 extends over 15 amino acids. Trimming stripped 5 bases from V and 4 bases from J, with 17 bases between. In DNA form, the CDR3 reads TGTGCCAGCAGCCCCCGTCGGGATTTTCTCTATGGCTACACCTTC. It encodes CASSPRRDFLYGYTF.

This clone was seen just once. The chain recombines TRBV12-3 or TRBV12-4 with TRBJ1-5, with D hard to call. Trimming took 2 bases from V and 9 from J, leaving 11 bases between them. This CDR3 spans 13 amino acids. CDR3 bases: TGTGCCAGCAGTTTAAGTCGGGGAACGCCCCAGCATTTT. Translating gives CASSLSRGTPQHF.

This chain connects TRBV19 to TRBJ1-2; a weak D match, TRBD1 (6 bases). The CDR3 extends over 15 amino acids. CDR1 LNHDA and CDR2 SQIVND come from the germline V gene (reference sequence). The V end lost 4 bases, the J end lost 0 bases, and 12 bases lay between the germline ends. CDR3 region: CASSRSRTANYGYTF. CDR3 coding DNA: TGTGCCAGTAGTAGGTCACGGACAGCTAACTATGGCTACACCTTC.

The chain has TRBV4-1 and TRBJ2-5, with D possibly being TRBD1 (5 bases). V shed 3 bases and J shed 5 bases, with 13 bases lying between them. CDR3 size: 14 residues. The germline CDR1 and CDR2 sequences are MGHRA and YSYEKL. DNA of the CDR3: TGCGCCAGCAGCCAGACTCAGGGTGGGGAGACCCAGTACTTC. The encoded protein is CASSQTQGGETQYF.

V usage is TRBV6-1 and J usage is TRBJ1-5, with D possibly being TRBD1 (5 bases). Germline CDR1 and CDR2: MNHNS and SASEGT. Trimming took 1 base from V and 2 from J, leaving 9 bases between them. The CDR3 is 15 amino acids. The CDR3 here is CASSEVGGGNQPQHF. The DNA of the CDR3 is TGTGCCAGCAGTGAAGTGGGGGGTGGCAATCAGCCCCAGCATTTT.

The rearrangement joins TRBV7-9 to TRBJ2-7, with D possibly matching TRBD1 (5 bases). CDR3 length: 16 residues. Deletions cut 1 base from V and 0 bases from J, with 13 bases between. Germline V gene lookup returns CDR1 SEHNR and CDR2 FQNEAQ (reference sequence). The CDR3 spells CASSLGWADSSYEQYF. The DNA for the CDR3 is TGTGCCAGCAGCTTAGGATGGGCAGACAGCTCCTACGAGCAGTACTTC.

This chain uses TRBV27 with TRBJ1-6; 8 positions agree with TRBD1. The germline gives CDR1 MNHEY, CDR2 SMNVEV (reference sequence). This CDR3 region has 16 residues. The trim removed 2 bases at V and 6 bases at J, leaving 6 bases unmatched. CDR3 amino acids: CASSLTGGVGNSPLHF. The CDR3 coding sequence is TGTGCCAGCAGTTTAACAGGGGGAGTAGGTAATTCACCCCTCCACTTT.

V and J are TRBV6-4 and TRBJ2-3, with TRBD2 matching over 12 bases. V shed 6 bases, J shed 2 bases, and the junction held 6 bases outside the gene matches. The CDR3 totals 16 residues. Germline V CDR1 and CDR2: MRHNA, SNTAGT. In DNA form, the CDR3 reads TGTGCCAGCAGACCGACTAGCGGGGGTTACACAGATACGCAGTATTTT. The encoded protein is CASRPTSGGYTDTQYF.

This clone was counted a single time. The chain employs TRBV6-5 and TRBJ1-2; 9 bases map to TRBD1. The V gene end was trimmed by 6 bases and the J gene end by 8 bases; junction bases not matched to a gene: 10. CDR3 size: 14 residues. Germline loops: CDR1 MNHEY, CDR2 SVGAGI. The CDR3 here is CASRDTGGAKGYTF. DNA for the CDR3: TGTGCCAGCAGGGACACAGGGGGCGCAAAGGGCTACACCTTC.

This chain uses TRBV9 with TRBJ2-5; tentative D call: TRBD1 (6 bases). The CDR3 is 14 amino acids. Trimming removed 2 bases from V and 5 bases from J, with 13 bases in between. CDR1 is SGDLS and CDR2 is YYNGEE in the germline V gene. CDR3 DNA sequence: TGTGCCAGCAGCGTGACACCGCAGGGGGAGACCCAGTACTTC. Translation: CASSVTPQGETQYF.

J is TRBJ1-2 and V is TRBV14; 7 bases match TRBD1. CDR3 length equals 14 residues. Unmatched junction bases numbered 3, after V lost 1 base and J lost 4 bases. CDR1 is SGHDN, CDR2 FVKESK, per germline. The CDR3 DNA reads TGTGCCAGCAGCCAAGGAGCAGGGGGCTATGGCTACACCTTC. It yields the protein CASSQGAGGYGYTF.

The chain joins TRBV7-2 to TRBJ2-7, with 9 bases lining up with TRBD2. Trimming removed 5 bases from V and 6 bases from J; junction bases left unmatched: 11. Germline CDR1 and CDR2: SGHTA and FQGNSA. The CDR3 consists of 15 residues. For the CDR3, the DNA is TGTGCCAGCAGCCCGTTGGTGCGGGGGGGCGGCGAGCAGTACTTC. Translation: CASSPLVRGGGEQYF.

J is TRBJ1-2 and V is TRBV11-2; D perhaps matches TRBD1 (6 bases). Trimming pared 7 bases from V and 4 bases from J, leaving 22 bases between. The length of the CDR3 is 16 residues. Germline assignment: CDR1 SGHAT and CDR2 FQNNGV. CDR3 protein: CASNLMTGTLGYGYTF. DNA of the CDR3: TGTGCCAGCAACCTTATGACAGGAACACTGGGCTATGGCTACACCTTC.

The chain combines TRBV4-2 with TRBJ1-6; D is unclear. The CDR3 has 15 amino acids. The V end was cut by 1 base, the J end by 15 bases, with 19 bases between. The V gene's germline CDR1 is LGHNA and CDR2 YNFKEQ. The CDR3 region has the DNA TGTGCCAGCAGCCAAGTAAGGATCAGATCGGGGAACCTCCACTTT. Its translation: CASSQVRIRSGNLHF.

CDR3 bases: TGTGCCAGTAGTATAGTGCAGGCCGTTAACACTGAAGCTTTCTTT. As protein: CASSIVQAVNTEAFF. The chain recombines TRBV19 with TRBJ1-1; the D is unclear. Trimming pared 1 base from V and 2 bases from J, leaving 11 bases between. CDR3 size: 15 residues. Germline CDR1 LNHDA, CDR2 SQIVND (reference sequence).